These 10 T cell receptor beta chains share one sample of origin, sequenced in a study of technical replicates of blood from a handful of donors (dated by TCRdb to between 2016 and 2019). Libraries were made using the immunoSEQ multiplex PCR assay. TCRdb's version of the immuneACCESS table is confined to in-frame rearrangements and falls short of the full clone set. An unresolved V gene accounts for under half of the shortfall where checked; the remainder is of unknown origin. The sample table records 50,000 to 70,000 clones; approximately 94% of these occur just once. Together, the top ten hold 3% of the sample. Sequenced: PBMCs. These receptors were collected from a human donor in good health. Some clones in this sample may be carry-over from other donors' samples.

CDR3 region: CAISESEENSPLHF. CDR3 nucleotide sequence: TGTGCCATCAGTGAGTCTGAGGAAAATTCACCCCTCCACTTT. The gene calls are TRBV10-3 and TRBJ1-6, with no clear D. In germline, CDR1 is ENHRY, CDR2 SYGVKD. V was cut by 0 bases and J by 7 bases, with 7 bases left in between. The CDR3 loop spans 14 amino acids.

The V call is TRBV7-8, the J call TRBJ2-1, with D perhaps TRBD1 (5 bases). CDR1 is SGHVS, CDR2 FQNEAQ, per germline. CDR3 length equals 14 residues. Trimming pared 3 bases from V and 2 bases from J, leaving 8 bases between. DNA for the CDR3: TGTGCCAGCAGCTTGCAGGGTGCCTACAATGAGCAGTTCTTC. Amino acid sequence: CASSLQGAYNEQFF.

V is TRBV25-1 and J is TRBJ1-1; TRBD1 aligns across 7 bases. The CDR3 is 14 amino acids. The V segment lost 5 bases and the J segment 7 bases; nucleotides outside the gene matches: 10. Germline V gives CDR1 MGHDK, CDR2 SYGVNS. CDR3: CASSHGQAFREAFF. The CDR3 bases are TGTGCCAGCAGTCATGGACAGGCCTTCCGTGAAGCTTTCTTT.

The chain couples TRBV5-6 to TRBJ2-7; 7 bases agree with TRBD2. There are 15 residues in the CDR3. Looked up from germline, CDR1 is SGHDT and CDR2 is YYEEEE. Trimming removed 0 bases from V and 5 bases from J; junction bases left unmatched: 8. CDR3 coding DNA: TGTGCCAGCAGCTTGGGGGGGGGAGGAGTCGACGAGCAGTACTTC. It yields the protein CASSLGGGGVDEQYF.

V usage is TRBV2 and J usage is TRBJ1-6, with unresolved D. Trimming left V 6 bases short and J 5 bases short, with 5 bases between. The CDR3 sequence is 12 residues long. CDR1 is SNHLY and CDR2 is FYNNEI in the germline V gene. DNA of the CDR3: TGTGCCAGCAGCCCAAATAATTCACCCCTCCACTTT. Its translation is CASSPNNSPLHF.

The genes are TRBV18 and TRBJ2-7; 9 nucleotides align to TRBD2. CDR3 length: 18 residues. J gave up 5 bases and V 2 bases, and 16 bases lay outside the gene matches. Looked up from germline, CDR1 is KGHSH and CDR2 is LQKENI. CDR3 protein: CASSPFPGASGTRHEQYF. In DNA, the CDR3 is TGTGCCAGCTCACCATTCCCCGGAGCTAGCGGGACGCGGCACGAGCAGTACTTC.

V and J are TRBV19 and TRBJ2-2, with unresolved D. This CDR3 is 14 amino acids long. CDR1 is LNHDA, CDR2 SQIVND, per germline (reference sequence). V was trimmed by 3 bases and J by 4 bases, leaving 9 bases between them. In nucleotides, the CDR3 is TGTGCCAGTAGTATGGAGCGATCCACCGGGGAGCTGTTTTTT. The encoded protein is CASSMERSTGELFF.

In its sample, this clone ranks as medium-sized (0.01 to 0.1%). The chain links TRBV7-2 to TRBJ2-3, with 10 bases aligning to TRBD2. The V gene end was trimmed by 1 base and the J gene end by 6 bases; junction bases not matched to a gene: 13. This CDR3 region has 18 residues. Germline CDR1 reads SGHTA; CDR2 reads FQGNSA. CDR3 DNA sequence: TGTGCCAGCAGCTTAGTTAGCGGGGGGCATTTTCTTGCGGATACGCAGTATTTT. It specifies CASSLVSGGHFLADTQYF.

This chain connects TRBV6-5 to TRBJ2-7; 8 nucleotides agree with TRBD1. The CDR3 totals 14 residues. V shed 2 bases and J 4 bases; nucleotides not matched to a gene: 4. Germline CDR1 is MNHEY and CDR2 is SVGAGI. The CDR3 spells CASSYDRGSYEQYF. CDR3 coding DNA: TGTGCCAGCAGTTACGACAGGGGATCGTACGAGCAGTACTTC.

The CDR3: CASRLRSGEKLFF. The CDR3 DNA is TGTGCCAGCAGGCTTAGATCCGGTGAAAAACTGTTTTTT. The chain uses TRBV6-6 and TRBJ1-4, with D hard to call. The ends were cut back, 6 bases at V and 7 bases at J, with 12 bases in the middle. Germline V gene data show CDR1 as MNHNY and CDR2 as SVGAGI (reference sequence). The CDR3 is 13 residues long.